Following are 20 T cell receptor beta chains from one sample sequenced in a study of STAT5B mutations in CD4+ large granular lymphocyte leukemia. This table comes from immunoSEQ multiplex PCR, and its TCRdb copy is limited to in-frame clones, with some not included. The data contain 30,000 to 40,000 clones, approximately 72% of them singletons. Source material: CD4+ T cells from blood buffy coats. These receptors originate from a human donor in good health.

This chain connects TRBV7-9 to TRBJ2-5; D perhaps matches TRBD2 (5 bases). The J call may not be correct, given that the DNA end is closer to TRBJ2-7. This CDR3 is 15 amino acids long. Per the germline V gene, CDR1 is SEHNR and CDR2 is FQNEAQ (reference sequence). The CDR3 DNA reads as TGTGCCAGCAGCTTATCAAGCGGAATCTCCTACGAGCAGTACTTC. This encodes CASSLSSGISYEQYF.

This chain links TRBV9 with TRBJ2-3; 7 bases line up with TRBD2. Trimming removed 0 bases from V and 2 bases from J; junction bases left unmatched: 6. The CDR3 spans 16 residues. Germline V gene data show CDR1 as SGDLS and CDR2 as YYNGEE. The CDR3 region has the DNA TGTGCCAGCAGCGTAGCTCTGGGGGGGGACACAGATACGCAGTATTTT. The encoded protein is CASSVALGGDTDTQYF.

The chain has TRBV18 and TRBJ2-7, with D hard to call. The CDR3 extends over 11 amino acids. V was trimmed by 6 bases and J by 5 bases, leaving 8 bases between them. From germline, CDR1 is KGHSH and CDR2 LQKENI. The CDR3 coding sequence is TGTGCCAGCTCGCAGGCCAACGAGCAGTACTTC. Translating gives CASSQANEQYF. Looking up the rest from reference TRBV18 and TRBJ2-7 gives the full variable domain: NAGVMQNPRHLVRRRGQEARLRCSPMKGHSHVYWYRQLPEEGLKFMVYLQKENIIDESGMPKERFSAEFPKEGPSILRIQQVVRGDSAAYFCASSQANEQYFGPGTRLTVT.

Remarks on this clone: The same CDR3 arises from other DNA sequences in this sample as well. V gene TRBV4-1 combines with J gene TRBJ1-1, with D possibly being TRBD1 (6 bases). CDR1 MGHRA and CDR2 YSYEKL come from the germline V gene. The CDR3 contains 15 residues. Trimming cost V 0 bases and J 3 bases, with 11 bases left between them. CDR3 sequence (DNA): TGCGCCAGCAGCCAAGAGGTGACAGGAGACACTGAAGCTTTCTTT. This translates into CASSQEVTGDTEAFF.

The chain carries TRBV29-1 and TRBJ2-7; D assignment may be TRBD1 or TRBD2 (6 bases each). The CDR3 is 16 amino acids. V lost 7 bases and J lost 9, with 31 bases in between. CDR1 SQVTM and CDR2 ANQGSEA come from the germline V gene. In nucleotides, the CDR3 is TGCAGCGCCCACCGCCGGACGGGAGAAGGAGGGGGAGTGCAGTACTTC. Translating it yields CSAHRRTGEGGGVQYF.

This chain uses TRBV10-3 with TRBJ2-5; 7 nucleotides align to TRBD1. Per germline, CDR1 ENHRY and CDR2 SYGVKD. J was trimmed by 2 bases and V by 6 bases; bases with no gene match: 6. The CDR3 extends over 14 amino acids. The DNA for the CDR3 is TGTGCCATCAGCAAAGGGACAGCGCAAGAGACCCAGTACTTC. Protein: CAISKGTAQETQYF.

This chain uses TRBV5-4 with TRBJ1-5, with 9 bases aligning to TRBD1. CDR3 length: 15 amino acids. CDR1 and CDR2 (germline): SGHNT, YYREEE (reference sequence). The V segment lost 5 bases and the J segment 4 bases; nucleotides outside the gene matches: 7. The CDR3 region is CASSQGQGLNQPQHF. Here the CDR3 DNA reads TGTGCCAGCAGTCAGGGACAGGGCCTAAATCAGCCCCAGCATTTT. The whole variable domain, remainder taken from reference TRBV5-4 and TRBJ1-5, is ETGVTQSPTHLIKTRGQQVTLRCSSQSGHNTVSWYQQALGQGPQFIFQYYREEENGRGNFPPRFSGLQFPNYSSELNVNALELDDSALYLCASSQGQGLNQPQHFGDGTRLSIL.

V and J are TRBV27 and TRBJ2-6; 8 bases match TRBD1. Germline CDR1 MNHEY, CDR2 SMNVEV (reference sequence). The V and J ends lost 5 bases and 2 bases, in that order; junction bases with no gene match: 8. The CDR3 sequence is 17 residues long. CDR3 sequence reads: CASSPWTGRTGANVLTF. The CDR3 DNA reads as TGTGCCAGCAGTCCCTGGACAGGGCGGACTGGGGCCAACGTCCTGACTTTC.

The chain joins TRBV6-5 to TRBJ2-1; no definite D call. The CDR3 spans 14 residues. The V end was cut by 6 bases, the J end by 4 bases, with 13 bases between. CDR1 and CDR2 from the germline V gene are MNHEY and SVGAGI. This CDR3 reads CASRYEGVYNEQFF. The CDR3 DNA reads as TGTGCCAGCAGGTACGAAGGAGTTTACAATGAGCAGTTCTTC.

The V gene is TRBV30, the J gene TRBJ1-4; 10 bases match TRBD1. Germline loops: CDR1 GTSNPN, CDR2 SVGIG (reference sequence). This CDR3 comprises 14 residues. The ends lost 0 bases at V and 6 bases at J; junction bases unmatched: 1. CDR3 region: CAWSVGQGDEKLFF. The DNA for the CDR3 is TGTGCCTGGAGTGTAGGACAGGGGGATGAAAAACTGTTTTTT.

The chain uses TRBV18 and TRBJ2-1, with a weak D call TRBD2 (5 bases). The CDR3 runs 11 residues. V lost 1 base, J lost 15 bases, and 10 bases lay in between. Germline-derived CDR1 and CDR2 are KGHSH and LQKENI. CDR3 in DNA: TGTGCCAGCTCACCACGTGTTCTAGCGTTCTTC. This encodes CASSPRVLAFF.

The table lists this clone with a count of one. This chain joins TRBV9 and TRBJ2-4, with a possible D match to TRBD2 (6 bases). Trimming removed 0 bases from V and 9 bases from J, with 13 bases in between. The germline V gene encodes CDR1 SGDLS and CDR2 YYNGEE. The CDR3 extends over 14 amino acids. The CDR3 is CASSVDIQGGIQYF. For the CDR3, the DNA is TGTGCCAGCAGCGTAGATATCCAGGGAGGCATTCAGTACTTC.

The chain couples TRBV7-9 to TRBJ2-7; D is ambiguous. V was cut by 5 bases and J by 2 bases, with 13 bases left in between. This CDR3 is built from 14 residues. Germline V gene data show CDR1 as SEHNR and CDR2 as FQNEAQ (reference sequence). The CDR3 nucleotides are TGTGCCAGCAGCCATCGGACCGACACCTACGAGCAGTACTTC. This sequence encodes CASSHRTDTYEQYF.

This rearrangement joins TRBV5-1 to TRBJ1-4; 8 bases fit TRBD1. The CDR3 spans 16 residues. J gave up 4 bases and V 0 bases, and 5 bases lay outside the gene matches. Germline V gives CDR1 SGHRS, CDR2 YFSETQ. The CDR3 sequence: CASSLGDRTDNEKLFF. The CDR3 DNA sequence: TGCGCCAGCAGCTTGGGGGACAGGACAGATAATGAAAAACTGTTTTTT.

The V and J genes are TRBV5-1 and TRBJ2-2; 12 bases fit TRBD1. Per the germline V gene, CDR1 is SGHRS and CDR2 is YFSETQ. CDR3 length equals 18 residues. The V segment lost 4 bases and the J segment 4 bases; nucleotides outside the gene matches: 11. The CDR3 is CASSTGTGGRRVTGELFF. CDR3 nucleotides: TGCGCCAGCAGCACCGGGACAGGGGGCAGGAGGGTCACCGGGGAGCTGTTTTTT.

The chain recombines TRBV18 with TRBJ2-7; the D gene is possibly TRBD1 (6 bases). V was trimmed by 2 bases and J by 6 bases, leaving 17 bases between them. The CDR3 is made up of 15 amino acids. CDR1 and CDR2 (germline): KGHSH, LQKENI. Here the CDR3 reads CASSPKGQGAAEQYF. DNA for the CDR3: TGTGCCAGCTCACCAAAGGGACAAGGGGCCGCCGAGCAGTACTTC.

Only a few counts were recorded for this clone. V and J are TRBV7-8 and TRBJ2-3; TRBD2 matches at 13 bases. This CDR3 comprises 16 residues. CDR1 and CDR2 (germline): SGHVS, FQNEAQ. Germline trimming cut 5 bases from V and 4 bases from J; bases unmatched to any gene: 6. The CDR3 spells CASSTSLAGGSDTQYF. The CDR3 DNA is TGTGCCAGCAGCACCTCACTAGCGGGAGGGTCAGATACGCAGTATTTT.

The chain couples TRBV7-2 to TRBJ2-7; D gene uncertain. The CDR3 covers 13 residues. V was shortened by 1 base and J by 6 bases, with 10 bases between the two germline ends. Germline CDR1 and CDR2: SGHTA and FQGNSA. The CDR3 DNA is TGTGCCAGCAGCTTAGGTTGGTCAGCCGAGCAGTACTTC. It translates to CASSLGWSAEQYF.

A note on this clone: This sample includes further DNA sequences coding for the same CDR3. V and J are TRBV5-6 and TRBJ2-7; D gene unclear. Trimming removed 3 bases from V and 2 bases from J, with 3 bases in between. The CDR3 consists of 11 residues. The V gene's germline CDR1 is SGHDT and CDR2 YYEEEE. The CDR3 coding sequence is TGTGCCAGCAGCTCGGCCTACGAGCAGTACTTC. As protein: CASSSAYEQYF.

The chain joins TRBV7-3 to TRBJ2-3; maybe TRBD1 (5 bases). The germline gives CDR1 SGHTA, CDR2 FQGTGA. This CDR3 has 14 amino acids. V was shortened by 5 bases and J by 5 bases, with 14 bases between the two germline ends. The CDR3, as DNA: TGTGCCAGCAGCAGGGGTTTTAGTAGAGATACGCAGTATTTT. As protein: CASSRGFSRDTQYF.